This TCR beta chain was recorded in a study of cytomegalovirus exposure and HLA in healthy donors. Across the study: The approximately 110 validation repertoires used a platform that matched the one used for the roughly 700 first-cohort repertoires, as a later analysis reported. Findings and limits, study-wide: High specificity and sensitivity for cytomegalovirus status were reported for the classifier.

Points on this clone: Its antigen remains unidentified.

The germline V gene has CDR1 ENHRY and CDR2 SYGVKD. V was pared by 5 bases and J by 5 bases, with 9 bases of the junction left unmatched. This CDR3 is built from 15 residues. Assay: immunoSEQ multiplex PCR; the TCRdb copy retains only in-frame clones and omits some. The sample records some 49,000 clones, over 85% being singletons. The gene calls are TRBV10-3 and TRBJ1-5, with 7 positions matching TRBD1. The specimen was PBMCs. The TCR originated in a woman aged 18-30 years in good health and CMV-seropositive. The CDR3 spells CAISWTGRGDQPQHF. CDR3 DNA: TGTGCCATCAGTTGGACAGGAAGGGGGGATCAGCCCCAGCATTTT.